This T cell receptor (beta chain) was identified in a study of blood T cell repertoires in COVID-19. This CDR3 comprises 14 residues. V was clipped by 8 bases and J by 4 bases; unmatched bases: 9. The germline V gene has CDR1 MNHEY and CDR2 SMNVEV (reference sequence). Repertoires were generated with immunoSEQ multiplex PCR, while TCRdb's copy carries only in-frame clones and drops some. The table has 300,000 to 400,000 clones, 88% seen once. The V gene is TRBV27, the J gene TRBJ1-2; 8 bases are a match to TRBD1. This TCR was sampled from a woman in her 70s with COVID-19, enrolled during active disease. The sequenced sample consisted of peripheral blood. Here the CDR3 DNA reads TGTGCCAGCTCAACCACCGGGACAGGCTATGGCTACACCTTC. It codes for CASSTTGTGYGYTF.